The entry below gives a single T cell receptor (beta chain) sequence along with its context. What it binds is not known. This entry comes from a study of CD8+ T cells in alopecia areata. Treatment in this sample: oral pan-JAK inhibitor, 5-10 mg twice daily. Extracted RNA was reverse transcribed into cDNA, the sequencing template. Libraries were prepared by immunoSEQ multiplex PCR; TCRdb keeps only in-frame clonotypes and omits some of them. The profile shows about 160,000 clones, roughly 65% of them singletons. The CDR3 has 15 residues. Germline-derived CDR1 and CDR2 are SGDLS and YYNGEE. V was clipped by 0 bases and J by 5 bases; unmatched bases: 2. Overall study results and limits: With just one nonresponder, it is still uncertain whether baseline CD8+ expansion relates to response.

This TCR was sampled from a human donor with alopecia areata. The sequencing here drew on CD4+ T cells sorted from blood, taken at week 4, from a patient treated with tofacitinib. The chain couples TRBV9 to TRBJ2-3; TRBD2 aligns across 11 bases. CDR3 DNA sequence: TGTGCCAGCAGCGTAGAAGGACTAGCGGGAGATACGCAGTATTTT. This translates into CASSVEGLAGDTQYF.